The 23 T cell receptor beta chains in this list originate from one sample, sequenced in a study of cytomegalovirus exposure and HLA in healthy donors. PCR amplification relied on 60 Vbeta primers (plus 13 Jbeta primers). Sequencing used immunoSEQ multiplex PCR; TCRdb keeps in-frame clones, though not all of them. Of about 52,000 clones in the sample, 65% to 80% are singletons; the top ten hold 7% to 10%. Sequencing was carried out using PBMCs. These receptors all stem from a woman in her forties or fifties in good health and CMV-seronegative.

In this sample, this clone turned up once. J is TRBJ1-5 and V is TRBV27; 7 positions agree with TRBD1. V lost 4 bases and J lost 3; bases outside the gene matches: 3. The CDR3 runs 14 residues. CDR1 and CDR2 (germline): MNHEY, SMNVEV (reference sequence). The CDR3 nucleotides read TGTGCCAGCAGTTGGGACAGACACAATCAGCCCCAGCATTTT. Amino acid sequence: CASSWDRHNQPQHF.

There are a few counts of this clone. The chain combines TRBV7-8 with TRBJ2-1; 8 bases align to TRBD2. Germline V gives CDR1 SGHVS, CDR2 FQNEAQ. The CDR3 length is 15 residues. Trimming removed 5 bases from V and 15 bases from J; junction bases left unmatched: 18. In DNA form, the CDR3 reads TGTGCCAGCAGCCCCGGGGCGGGGGGACACTCTTGGGCGTTCTTC. It translates to CASSPGAGGHSWAFF.

The chain joins TRBV7-2 to TRBJ2-7, with TRBD1 as a possible D gene (6 bases). CDR1 is SGHTA and CDR2 is FQGNSA in the germline V gene. V lost 10 bases and J lost 5, with 12 bases in between. The CDR3 contains 11 residues. The CDR3 coding sequence is TGTGCCACTCACAGGGTCCACGAGCAGTACTTC. It yields the protein CATHRVHEQYF.

There are a few counts of this clone. V is TRBV6-6 and J is TRBJ1-4; no reliable D call. Germline-derived CDR1 and CDR2 are MNHNY and SVGAGI (reference sequence). This CDR3 region has 12 residues. V was shortened by 6 bases and J by 8 bases, with 10 bases between the two germline ends. CDR3 sequence reads: CASSRQREKLFF. Written as DNA, the CDR3 is TGTGCCAGCAGCCGTCAGCGGGAAAAACTGTTTTTT.

This chain joins TRBV7-2 and TRBJ1-2; TRBD1 is a possible D gene (6 bases). Germline loops: CDR1 SGHTA, CDR2 FQGNSA. Trimming shortened V by 5 bases and J by 4 bases, and 8 bases separated the two germline ends. This CDR3 spans 12 amino acids. The CDR3 bases are TGTGCCAGCAGCCGGACAGCCTATGGCTACACCTTC. Its protein is CASSRTAYGYTF.

Regarding this clone: Lacking the conserved final phenylalanine or tryptophan, this CDR3 likely reflects a read error. The chain employs TRBV7-6 and TRBJ2-7, with 10 bases that match TRBD2. CDR3 length: 15 residues. The J segment lost 2 bases and the V segment lost 1 base, leaving 2 bases of the junction unmatched. Germline V gene data show CDR1 as SGHVS and CDR2 as FNYEAQ. CDR3 in DNA: TGTGCCAGCAGCTTAGAGAGCGGGGGGGCCTACGAGCAGTACCTC. The encoded protein is CASSLESGGAYEQYL.

V gene TRBV19 combines with J gene TRBJ1-1; D gene ambiguous. Germline CDR1 reads LNHDA; CDR2 reads SQIVND (reference sequence). The CDR3 sequence is 14 residues long. V dropped 6 bases and J dropped 1 base, with 12 bases sitting between them. CDR3 protein: CASRTAGRNTEAFF. As DNA, the CDR3 is TGTGCCAGTAGGACCGCTGGGCGGAACACTGAAGCTTTCTTT.

The V and J genes are TRBV29-1 and TRBJ1-4; D gene uncertain. Deletions cut 4 bases from V and 0 bases from J, with 6 bases between. Germline V gene lookup returns CDR1 SQVTM and CDR2 ANQGSEA. There are 13 residues in the CDR3. In DNA, the CDR3 is TGCAGCGTTGCCCAATCAACTAATGAAAAACTGTTTTTT. Translating it yields CSVAQSTNEKLFF.

The chain employs TRBV19 and TRBJ1-6; D is ambiguous. The germline V gene encodes CDR1 LNHDA and CDR2 SQIVND (reference sequence). The ends were cut back, 5 bases at V and 9 bases at J, with 11 bases in the middle. The CDR3 sequence is 13 residues long. Here the CDR3 reads CASSSGPGSPLHF. The CDR3 DNA sequence: TGTGCCAGTAGTTCTGGGCCTGGTTCACCCCTCCACTTT. The whole variable domain, filled in from reference TRBV19 and TRBJ1-6, reads DGGITQSPKYLFRKEGQNVTLSCEQNLNHDAMYWYRQDPGQGLRLIYYSQIVNDFQKGDIAEGYSVSREKKESFPLTVTSAQKNPTAFYLCASSSGPGSPLHFGNGTRLTVT.

The rearrangement uses TRBV6-6 and TRBJ1-5; 7 bases line up with TRBD1. In germline, CDR1 is MNHNY, CDR2 SVGAGI (reference sequence). V trimming: 2 bases; J trimming: 6 bases; junction bases outside the gene matches: 4. This CDR3 has 14 residues. CDR3 nucleotide sequence: TGTGCCAGCAGTTACGAGGGGGCTAGTCAGCCCCAGCATTTT. Protein product: CASSYEGASQPQHF.

This rearrangement joins TRBV5-1 to TRBJ2-7; 8 bases match TRBD1. CDR1 and CDR2 from the germline V gene are SGHRS and YFSETQ. After removal of 5 bases from V and 2 bases from J, the junction contained 0 bases not matched to a gene. This CDR3 spans 12 amino acids. The CDR3 DNA reads as TGCGCCAGCAGACAGGGGGCCTACGAGCAGTACTTC. It specifies CASRQGAYEQYF.

This clone was counted only a few times. The gene calls are TRBV30 and TRBJ2-5; TRBD1 might be the D (7 bases). Germline V lookup: CDR1 GTSNPN, CDR2 SVGIG (reference sequence). The V and J ends lost 4 bases and 4 bases respectively, with 16 bases between them. CDR3 length equals 14 residues. The CDR3 nucleotides read TGTGCCTGGACGACAGGGAGGTCGGGAGAGACCCAGTACTTC. It yields the protein CAWTTGRSGETQYF.

CDR3 in amino acids: CASSMQQVSEAFF. The CDR3 DNA is TGTGCCAGTAGTATGCAACAGGTCTCTGAAGCTTTCTTT. V and J are TRBV19 and TRBJ1-1; the D gene is possibly TRBD1 (5 bases). Looked up from germline, CDR1 is LNHDA and CDR2 is SQIVND (reference sequence). Trimming left V 3 bases short and J 6 bases short, with 11 bases between. The CDR3 extends over 13 amino acids.

V is TRBV6-5 and J is TRBJ2-5, with D hard to call. Germline V gives CDR1 MNHEY, CDR2 SVGAGI. The V and J ends lost 6 bases and 5 bases respectively, with 10 bases between them. The CDR3 is 12 amino acids. CDR3 in amino acids: CASSPRWETQYF. DNA of the CDR3: TGTGCCAGCAGCCCGAGATGGGAGACCCAGTACTTC.

The V gene is TRBV5-1, the J gene TRBJ2-2, with 7 bases that match TRBD2. V was clipped by 0 bases and J by 1 base; unmatched bases: 3. The CDR3 spans 16 residues. The germline gives CDR1 SGHRS, CDR2 YFSETQ. The DNA of the CDR3 is TGCGCCAGCAGCTTGGGGCCTAGCGGGAACACCGGGGAGCTGTTTTTT. Protein: CASSLGPSGNTGELFF. Supplemented by reference TRBV5-1 and TRBJ2-2, the full variable domain reads KAGVTQTPRYLIKTRGQQVTLSCSPISGHRSVSWYQQTPGQGLQFLFEYFSETQRNKGNFPGRFSGRQFSNSRSEMNVSTLELGDSALYLCASSLGPSGNTGELFFGEGSRLTVL.

The rearrangement uses TRBV27 and TRBJ2-7; no firm D call. V was cut by 9 bases and J by 4 bases, with 19 bases left in between. From germline, CDR1 is MNHEY and CDR2 SMNVEV (reference sequence). CDR3 length: 14 amino acids. In DNA, the CDR3 is TGTGCCAGGACCCACGGAGTCTTGGGTTACGAGCAGTACTTC. This sequence encodes CARTHGVLGYEQYF.

J is TRBJ2-1 and V is TRBV5-5; no reliable D call. In germline, CDR1 is SGHKS, CDR2 YYEKEE (reference sequence). The V and J ends lost 2 bases and 6 bases respectively, with 9 bases between them. The CDR3 runs 13 residues. The CDR3 DNA reads as TGTGCCAGCAGCTTCCTTTCGGGCAATGAGCAGTTCTTC. Translation gives CASSFLSGNEQFF.

V gene TRBV7-3 combines with J gene TRBJ1-1; possibly TRBD1 for D (5 bases). Trimming cost V 2 bases and J 1 base, with 5 bases left between them. The CDR3 totals 13 residues. From germline, CDR1 is SGHTA and CDR2 FQGTGA. The CDR3 nucleotides are TGTGCCAGCAGCTTAGGACAGAACACTGAAGCTTTCTTT. It translates to CASSLGQNTEAFF.

DNA for the CDR3: TGTGCCAGCAGCTTAGGTGGGGCAGGGTATGGCTACACCTTC. This sequence encodes CASSLGGAGYGYTF. The chain uses TRBV7-2 and TRBJ1-2, with a possible D match to TRBD1 (5 bases). Germline-derived CDR1 and CDR2 are SGHTA and FQGNSA. The V end lost 1 base, the J end lost 5 bases, and 11 bases lay between the germline ends. This CDR3 has 14 residues.

The rearrangement links TRBV28 to TRBJ2-7; D may be TRBD2 (5 bases). Trimming shortened V by 11 bases and J by 3 bases, and 14 bases separated the two germline ends. This CDR3 contains 12 residues. The germline gives CDR1 MDHEN, CDR2 SYDVKM. DNA for the CDR3: TGTGCCTCCTGGGGAGCGGACTACGAGCAGTACTTC. Translating gives CASWGADYEQYF. Combining the CDR3 with reference TRBV28 and TRBJ2-7 gives the whole variable domain DVKVTQSSRYLVKRTGEKVFLECVQDMDHENMFWYRQDPGLGLRLIYFSYDVKMKEKGDIPEGYSVSREKKERFSLILESASTNQTSMYLCASWGADYEQYFGPGTRLTVT.

The CDR3 reads CASSLGTGDGYTF. The CDR3 coding sequence is TGTGCCAGCAGCTTAGGGACAGGGGATGGCTACACCTTC. This chain joins TRBV7-9 and TRBJ1-2; 9 bases map to TRBD1. There are 13 residues in the CDR3. Trimming took 1 base from V and 6 from J; bases not matched to a gene: 0. Germline V CDR1 and CDR2: SEHNR, FQNEAQ (reference sequence).

This clone appeared once. This chain joins TRBV2 and TRBJ2-2; maybe TRBD1 (6 bases). V was trimmed by 8 bases and J by 1 base, leaving 8 bases between them. Germline V gene sequence: CDR1 SNHLY, CDR2 FYNNEI. The CDR3 runs 13 residues. In DNA form, the CDR3 reads TGTGCCAGCTCGGGACAGAACACCGGGGAGCTGTTTTTT. This encodes CASSGQNTGELFF. The full variable domain, its missing parts supplied by reference TRBV2 and TRBJ2-2, is EPEVTQTPSHQVTQMGQEVILRCVPISNHLYFYWYRQILGQKVEFLVSFYNNEISEKSEIFDDQFSVERPDGSNFTLKIRSTKLEDSAMYFCASSGQNTGELFFGEGSRLTVL.

The table lists this clone with a count of one. The chain joins TRBV5-1 to TRBJ1-2; D possibly corresponds to TRBD1 (6 bases). The V gene's germline CDR1 is SGHRS and CDR2 YFSETQ. The V gene lost 4 bases and the J gene lost 0 bases, with 22 bases spanning the gap. The CDR3 covers 18 residues. This CDR3 reads CASSLKEGEKLANYGYTF. CDR3 in DNA: TGCGCCAGCAGCCTCAAAGAGGGGGAAAAGTTAGCTAACTATGGCTACACCTTC.